This entry features one T cell receptor beta chain sequence. Its target antigen remains unknown. Qualities for individual bases were not recorded, and no much larger clone is one base off. The same CDR3 also results from other DNA sequences found in this sample. The immunoSEQ Assay, a bias-controlled multiplex PCR, was used to amplify TCRbeta CDR3 regions from genomic DNA. Turning to the authors' computational methods: Within the assay, amplification of reference gene primers was used to estimate how many nucleated cells each sample contained. Sequence reads were collapsed and filtered to measure the absolute abundance of every unique TCRbeta CDR3 rearrangement. For each sample, productive Simpson clonality was calculated as the square root of Simpson's diversity index over productive rearrangements. TCRdb holds this immuneACCESS table with in-frame rearrangements only. Some clones are missing; in checked studies, unresolved V genes explain under half, and the rest has no known cause. V, J and clone size were drawn from that table, and D and trimming were deduced from the DNA. Across this sample there are over 250,000 clones, with 80% to 90% seen only once. The ten top clones hold roughly 9% of the sample.

The entry originates in a study of blood T cell repertoires in COVID-19 (dated by TCRdb to about 2020). General notes on the study: Collaborator samples came from the United States, Italy and Spain and covered acute and convalescent phases of COVID-19. The repertoires were made available in a free public database intended to serve as a resource for research on the immune response to SARS-CoV-2. Sample metadata almost always included a de-identified subject ID, COVID-19 status, age in years and sex. The dataset comprised deeply sampled blood TCRbeta repertoires from subjects exposed to, actively infected with, or recovered from COVID-19. The material from the prospective study consisted of cDNA or gDNA derived from T cells, B-cell-depleted T cells, or PBMCs. Where HLA class I and class II types were available, the types were taken from metadata supplied by the sample provider, not from assay-based typing. The samples were drawn from the first 160 participants of the ongoing ImmuneRACE study and from about 1,200 subjects provided by 6 global collaborators.

The CDR3, cysteine through phenylalanine, is 12 amino acids long. The only DNA kept is the CDR3, 36 bases in frame from the first base. Sequences SGHAT (CDR1) and FQNNGV (CDR2) are obtained from the germline V gene. V is cut by 2 bases and J by 3 bases, and the space between the germline ends is 4 bases. Enrolling through a virtual design, the prospective study's participants ranged in age from roughly 18 to 90 years and lived across roughly 24 United States geographic areas. To assign participants to cohorts, the prospective study relied on clinical history that participants themselves reported in a screening survey and a study questionnaire. Recovered participants in ImmuneRACE Cohort 3 were defined by two consecutive negative NP/OP PCR tests, clearance by a healthcare professional, or resolution of symptoms. Mobile phlebotomists in the prospective study collected whole blood, serum and a nasopharyngeal or oropharyngeal swab from every participant. Additional blood draws and questionnaires over an approximately two-month period could optionally be provided by prospective study participants. Before DNA extraction, prospective study blood samples were shipped either frozen or at room temperature.

General study outcomes and caveats: The quantity of clinical and demographic metadata differed by source and by participant and was supplied without curation.

The chain employs TRBV11-2 and TRBJ1-1; no confident D gene assignment can be made. The TCR sequence derives from a man aged 35 to 55 who had recovered from COVID-19. Sequencing was done on a sample of PBMCs or T cells enriched from blood (not recorded which). The DNA sequence is TGTGCCAGCAGCTTATCTGACACTGAAGCTTTCTTT. Translated, this is CASSLSDTEAFF.